The sequence of this T cell receptor (beta chain) was determined in a study of cytomegalovirus exposure and HLA in healthy donors. Trimming at V came to 5 bases and at J to 6 bases, leaving 11 bases not matched to a gene. Germline V gene lookup returns CDR1 MNHEY and CDR2 SMNVEV (reference sequence). The CDR3 extends over 15 amino acids. General observations from the study: Analysis performed later found 16,000 or so TCR beta sequences associated with HLA alleles at 0.05 false discovery rate. It was only CMV serostatus that was available as immune exposure information.

Notes on this clone: Antigen: not known.

The PCR ran on 60 Vbeta and 13 Jbeta primers. Per the authors' pipeline: The authors later counted around 80 million unique TCR beta chains, 9.5 million to 11 million of them shared. Produced via immunoSEQ multiplex PCR; TCRdb's table is partial and in-frame only. V and J calls and clone size are given by that table; D and trimming were obtained from the DNA. The sample holds 100,000 or so clones, 81% seen once. This clonotype was obtained from a human donor in good health. The specimen sequenced was PBMCs. The chain uses TRBV27 and TRBJ1-1; 8 bases are a match to TRBD1. The CDR3, as DNA: TGTGCCAGCAGTCCAGGGACAGGTTCGTATCCTGAAGCTTTCTTT. This sequence encodes CASSPGTGSYPEAFF.